The next 15 T cell receptor beta chains were all read from a single sample in a study of cytomegalovirus exposure and HLA in healthy donors. Both 60 Vbeta primers and 13 Jbeta primers went into the PCR. Method: immunoSEQ multiplex PCR; TCRdb's copy keeps in-frame clones and lacks some. The sample consists of more than 110,000 clones, over 60% of them appearing once. Sequenced: PBMCs. The receptor set was obtained from a male donor in good health and CMV-seropositive.

This clone was seen more than once but under ten times. This chain uses TRBV7-2 with TRBJ2-6; tentative D call: TRBD1 (6 bases). Between the trimmed V and J ends, which lost 5 bases and 1 base, there was a span of 9 bases. The germline CDR1 and CDR2 sequences are SGHTA and FQGNSA. The CDR3 spans 15 residues. The DNA for the CDR3 is TGTGCCAGCAGCACCGACAGGTCTGGGGCCAACGTCCTGACTTTC. Translation: CASSTDRSGANVLTF.

The rearrangement uses TRBV27 and TRBJ2-7; a possible D gene is TRBD1 (5 bases). From germline, CDR1 is MNHEY and CDR2 SMNVEV (reference sequence). Trimming took off 5 bases at V and 5 bases at J, with 13 bases between the two ends. The CDR3 spans 13 residues. The CDR3 DNA reads TGTGCCAGCAGTCCCCTAGGGGCGAACGAGCAGTACTTC. It specifies CASSPLGANEQYF.

The gene calls are TRBV2 and TRBJ2-1; 10 bases match TRBD2. This CDR3 is built from 15 residues. Germline loops: CDR1 SNHLY, CDR2 FYNNEI. The V and J ends lost 6 bases and 8 bases, in that order; junction bases with no gene match: 10. For the CDR3, the DNA is TGTGCCAGCAGAGCCACTAGCGGGGCCTGGGATGAGCAGTTCTTC. This gives the protein CASRATSGAWDEQFF.

The gene calls are TRBV15 and TRBJ2-7, with TRBD2 matching 7 bases. Germline values: CDR1 LNHNV, CDR2 YYDKDF (reference sequence). This CDR3 has 15 residues. V lost 5 bases, J lost 3 bases, and 10 bases stayed unmatched. The DNA for the CDR3 is TGTGCCACCAGCGCTACAACTAGCGCGATCTACGAGCAGTACTTC. Residues: CATSATTSAIYEQYF.

V is TRBV29-1 and J is TRBJ2-1; 9 nucleotides agree with TRBD1. Germline V gives CDR1 SQVTM, CDR2 ANQGSEA. This CDR3 is 16 amino acids long. V lost 6 bases, J lost 7 bases, and 16 bases stayed unmatched. CDR3 DNA sequence: TGCAGCGTCCCCCAACCACAGGGGGCGGCGTCGAATGAGCAGTTCTTC. This sequence encodes CSVPQPQGAASNEQFF.

The genes are TRBV11-3 and TRBJ2-7, with TRBD1 matching 11 bases. The germline V gene has CDR1 SGHNT and CDR2 YENEEA. V shed 4 bases and J 4 bases; nucleotides not matched to a gene: 6. The CDR3 length is 15 residues. DNA for the CDR3: TGTGCCAGCAGCTCGGACAGGGGGCGCCGGTACGAGCAGTACTTC. Amino acids: CASSSDRGRRYEQYF.

The V call is TRBV25-1, the J call TRBJ2-3; 10 bases fit TRBD1. CDR3 length: 17 residues. J lost 4 bases, V lost 4 bases, and 11 bases had no gene match. Germline V CDR1 and CDR2: MGHDK, SYGVNS. The CDR3: CASSGLRTGGSADTQYF. CDR3 nucleotide sequence: TGTGCCAGCAGTGGTCTTCGGACAGGGGGTTCGGCAGATACGCAGTATTTT.

The chain carries TRBV7-3 and TRBJ2-2; weak D call: TRBD2 (6 bases). The length of the CDR3 is 15 residues. In germline, CDR1 is SGHTA, CDR2 FQGTGA. V was clipped by 3 bases and J by 5 bases, with 13 bases between them. The CDR3 DNA sequence: TGTGCCAGCAGCTTTCAGAACGGGAGAACCGGGGAGCTGTTTTTT. This gives the protein CASSFQNGRTGELFF. The full variable domain, completed using reference TRBV7-3 and TRBJ2-2, is GAGVSQTPSNKVTEKGKYVELRCDPISGHTALYWYRQSLGQGPEFLIYFQGTGAADDSGLPNDRFFAVRPEGSVSTLKIQRTERGDSAVYLCASSFQNGRTGELFFGEGSRLTVL.

The chain links TRBV11-2 to TRBJ1-1; D gene ambiguous. Trimming left V 2 bases short and J 5 bases short, with 12 bases between. CDR1 is SGHAT and CDR2 is FQNNGV in the germline V gene. This CDR3 has 14 amino acids. CDR3 amino acids: CASSLSAGWTEAFF. CDR3 sequence (DNA): TGTGCCAGCAGCTTATCGGCGGGGTGGACTGAAGCTTTCTTT.

This clone was seen just once. J is TRBJ1-5 and V is TRBV28, with unresolved D. The CDR3 is 13 residues long. V was trimmed by 6 bases and J by 0 bases, leaving 6 bases between them. The germline V gene has CDR1 MDHEN and CDR2 SYDVKM. The CDR3 sequence is CASRGSSNQPQHF. The CDR3 DNA follows: TGTGCCAGCAGAGGGAGTAGCAATCAGCCCCAGCATTTT.

V usage is TRBV21-1 and J usage is TRBJ2-7; the listed D gene, TRBD2, was not tested against the DNA. TRBV21-1 is described as a pseudogene. This CDR3 comprises 17 residues. The CDR3 is CASSKRGLAIRGYEQYF. CDR3 DNA: TGTGCCAGCAGCAAGCGGGGACTAGCGATACGGGGCTACGAGCAGTACTTC.

The chain combines TRBV27 with TRBJ1-1; possibly TRBD1 for D (5 bases). The CDR3 is 17 amino acids. Trimming took off 2 bases at V and 5 bases at J, with 21 bases between the two ends. The V gene's germline CDR1 is MNHEY and CDR2 SMNVEV (reference sequence). Here the CDR3 reads CASSLGPPGPGETEAFF. CDR3 bases: TGTGCCAGCAGTTTAGGGCCCCCGGGGCCGGGGGAGACTGAAGCTTTCTTT.

This clone occurred once. The CDR3: CAISESAGALQNTEAFF. DNA for the CDR3: TGTGCCATCAGTGAGTCAGCAGGGGCCTTACAGAACACTGAAGCTTTCTTT. The rearrangement joins TRBV10-3 to TRBJ1-1, with D perhaps matching TRBD1 (6 bases). This CDR3 has 17 residues. CDR1 is ENHRY and CDR2 is SYGVKD in the germline V gene. V lost 0 bases and J lost 1, with 15 bases in between.

Only one count was recorded for this clone. As DNA, the CDR3 is TGTGCCAGTAGTATCGTGGCGGGAGGGCAAACAGATACGCAGTATTTT. Amino acids: CASSIVAGGQTDTQYF. The V call is TRBV19, the J call TRBJ2-3, with 9 bases matching TRBD2. The ends lost 3 bases at V and 3 bases at J; junction bases unmatched: 7. Germline CDR1 and CDR2: LNHDA and SQIVND (reference sequence). This CDR3 is built from 16 residues.

As concerns this clone: The same CDR3 also results from other DNA sequences found in this sample. This sequence joins TRBV5-4 and TRBJ2-3; 8 nucleotides match TRBD1. CDR3 length equals 14 residues. After removal of 2 bases from V and 4 bases from J, the junction contained 3 bases not matched to a gene. CDR1 is SGHNT, CDR2 YYREEE, per germline (reference sequence). The CDR3 sequence: CASSFGQGADTQYF. DNA for the CDR3: TGTGCCAGCAGCTTTGGACAGGGCGCAGATACGCAGTATTTT.